This TCR beta chain emerged from a study of regulatory T cells in long-lasting Graves disease. Study-wide context: Over 5 years on antithyroid drugs plus positive TSH receptor antibodies marked Graves' disease as persistent. Regarding the study as a whole: When disease was persistent, TRBV28, TRBJ1-2 and TRBJ2-5 were the favored segments.

Comments on this clonotype: What it recognizes is unknown.

Time point indicated: persistent/refractory GD, antithyroid drugs over 5 years with positive TRAb. PBMC-extracted RNA yielded the TCR library. Graves' disease diagnoses followed American Thyroid Association guidelines. The EDTA tubes were filled with 8 to 9.5 milliliters of drawn peripheral blood. iRepertoire HTBI primers and Arm-PCR of CDR3 regions built TCR beta libraries. Via MiXCR, TCRdb re-called the multiplex PCR reads, giving one row per CDR3 protein. The data hold more than 650,000 distinct CDR3 sequences, with 25% to 35% observed a single time. The CDR3 contains 12 residues. Germline lookup yields CDR1 MDHEN and CDR2 SYDVKM. Trimming shortened V by 10 bases and J by 10 bases, and 14 bases separated the two germline ends.

This clonotype was sampled from a female donor with Graves disease. The chain combines TRBV28 with TRBJ1-6; a possible D gene is TRBD1 (5 bases). Sequenced here: peripheral blood mononuclear cells (PBMCs), sampled when the disease was refractory, from a patient treated with antithyroid drugs. The CDR3 sequence is CAIAGGVSPLHF. CDR3 in DNA: TGTGCCATCGCGGGGGGGGTCTCACCCCTCCACTTT.